The source of this TCR beta chain is a study of blood T cell repertoires in COVID-19. Study-wide background: COVID-19 samples collected from the United States, Italy and Spain covered acute and convalescent phases. PBMCs, B-cell-depleted T cells, or T cells were the source of the cDNA or gDNA that made up the material.

Patients in Seattle were enrolled during active infection, then followed longitudinally. Original data processing: Reference gene primers were amplified, and this amplification served to estimate nucleated cell counts. Here immunoSEQ multiplex PCR was the method, and the copy in TCRdb shows in-frame clones only, minus some. The DNA was the basis for D and trimming; V, J and clone size are from that table. The sample contains just under 350,000 clones, 80% to 90% of which appear only once. The CDR3 is 15 amino acids. Trimming pared 5 bases from V and 3 bases from J, leaving 14 bases between. Germline V CDR1 and CDR2: SGHTA, FQGNSA.

The specimen was peripheral blood. V and J are TRBV7-2 and TRBJ1-3; perhaps TRBD1 as D (5 bases). This TCR came from a woman between 45 and 65 years old with COVID-19, enrolled during active disease. The DNA for the CDR3 is TGTGCCAGCAGCCTAGACAGAAATCGTGGAAACACCATATATTTT. This gives the protein CASSLDRNRGNTIYF. Based on the CDR3 plus reference TRBV7-2 and TRBJ1-3, the full variable domain is GAGVSQSPSNKVTEKGKDVELRCDPISGHTALYWYRQSLGQGLEFLIYFQGNSAPDKSGLPSDRFSAERTGGSVSTLTIQRTQQEDSAVYLCASSLDRNRGNTIYFGEGSWLTVV.